This T cell receptor (beta chain) comes out of a study of T cells in tuberculosis. Study-wide background: In South Africa, adults with active tuberculosis were compared with IGRA-negative and latently infected IGRA-positive adolescents.

Germline-derived CDR1 and CDR2 are SGDLS and YYNGEE. Trimming cost V 6 bases and J 5 bases; bases outside gene matches: 5. The CDR3 has 15 residues. On average approximately 100,000 T cells per donor were immunosequenced. Clones were sequenced by immunoSEQ multiplex PCR, and TCRdb holds only the in-frame ones, with some missing. The data show tens of thousands of clones, 90% to 95% seen once. The TCR originated in a donor between 10 and 29 years old with latent tuberculosis or without tuberculosis infection. The sample comprised PBMCs. The chain carries TRBV9 and TRBJ2-3; TRBD2 aligns across 14 bases. The CDR3 region is CASTGLAGGRDTQYF. Written as DNA, the CDR3 is TGTGCCAGCACAGGACTAGCGGGGGGTAGAGATACGCAGTATTTT.